This TCR beta chain was retrieved from a study of shared clonotypes between healthy human individuals (dated by TCRdb to 2018 to 2021). Background on the whole study: Three men and a couple of women, aged 18 to 49 years, made up the cohort. For each donor, CD4 naive and CD4 memory were each run on three plates, CD8 naive on two plates, and CD8 memory on one plate. To estimate repertoire size and how much clonotype sharing occurs between individuals, the study deeply sequenced the blood TCR repertoires of five or six healthy adults. To increase sequencing depth and limit assay-specific biases, different laboratories used diverse techniques to prepare libraries and sequence TCR repertoires. Between about 0.8 and 9.5 billion PBMCs per donor were obtained by leukapheresis.

CD8 naive samples consisted of CD45RO-negative cells that were positively selected for CCR7, yielding a CD45RA+CCR7+ population without TemRA cells. The donors were healthy, HIV-negative adults with no recently reported acute infections or vaccinations. Every donor was a Caucasian adult living in Nashville, Tennessee, USA. Blood was collected by leukapheresis, and PBMCs were isolated by Ficoll-Histopaque density gradient centrifugation and then cryopreserved in liquid nitrogen vapor phase. Purity and quantity of every magnetically sorted T cell population were checked by analytical flow cytometry. From each sorted fraction, genomic DNA was isolated and quantified by UV absorbance on a Nanodrop 2000c. Of note for this clone: Its target antigen remains unknown. Qualities for individual bases were not recorded, and no much larger clone is one base off.

V and J are truncated by 6 bases and 8 bases respectively, leaving an intervening sequence of 10 bases. CDR1 and CDR2, looked up from the germline V gene (reference sequence), are LNHNV and YYDKDF. The CDR3, from cysteine to phenylalanine, totals 11 residues. Only the CDR3 DNA stays, 33 bases, in frame from base 1. Here is what the overall study found, with its caveats: Even with the large sequencing depth, rarefaction of the sorted-subset datasets indicated that sequencing was incomplete. Higher generation probabilities were observed for clonotypes shared by all four sorted-subset donors than for non-shared clonotypes. Sharing across several donors was observed for roughly 5% of naive CD4, under 4% of naive CD8, about 2.3% of memory CD4, and around 0.4% of memory CD8 clonotypes. Because the study included a small number of donors, the genetic and exposure-history diversity represented was limited. Estimated clonotype richness was generally larger for naive than for memory subsets. Based on pairwise subsampling, the degree of clonotype sharing among donors was expected to be affected by sequencing depth. Sampling was restricted to blood, and TCR repertoires in tissue are likely to differ from TCR repertoires in blood.

TCR CDR3 regions were amplified from genomic DNA by multiplex PCR using the deep immunoSEQ assay. For each cell subset, the extracted genomic DNA was distributed evenly across all wells of several immunoSEQ 96-well plates, and each plate served as one replicate. Each replicate PCR for sorted subsets received roughly 200 ng genomic DNA, equal to around 32,000 T cell genomes. The purified libraries were quantified using a Qubit 3.0 fluorometer, sized with a Bioanalyzer 2100, and then quantified again using the KAPA Library Quantification kit. Every immunoSEQ 96-well plate was sequenced on a separate single-read 150-cycle Illumina NextSeq 550 flow cell. The study's processing was this. Because the immunoSEQ output included only junctional sequences and no quality scores, the filtering could not be the same as the filtering used for full-length reads. Sequences were annotated with PyIR, a Python wrapper for IgBLAST v1.9, and V/J genes and CDR3 were assigned using IMGT germline references. Reads were filtered out if the reads had weak V/J assignments (E-value above 1e-6), no CDR3, stop codons, out-of-frame junctions, or ambiguous translated residues. V3J clonotypes were defined as sequences sharing the same inferred V gene, J gene, and CDR3 amino acid sequence. Percentage overlap between repertoires was computed as shared unique clonotypes divided by the size of the smaller repertoire. RTK rarefaction, the Chao1 estimator, and Recon v2.1 estimates of unobserved clonotypes were used to assess repertoire richness. Generation probabilities were computed with OLGA for all TCRbeta clonotypes obtained by the gDNA method from several donors. TCRdb limited this immuneACCESS table to in-frame rearrangements with V and J called. A share of clones is missing; checked studies link under half to unresolved V genes, and the rest is unexplained. V and J calls and clone size are given by that table; D and trimming were obtained from the DNA. Counted in this sample were roughly 810,000 clones; about 96% of them appeared once. Jointly, the top ten make up around 0.21% of the sample.

The sequence links TRBV15 to TRBJ1-2; the best D guess is TRBD1, with 6 bases matching. The sequence derives from a man younger than 40 in good health. The sample taken for sequencing was naive CD8+ T cells sorted from blood. The sample's cell subset or site label, in plain terms: CD45RA+CCR7+. Here the CDR3 is given as CATRTGNGYTF. At the DNA level, the sequence is TGTGCCACCAGGACAGGCAACGGCTACACCTTC.